Below, 24 T cell receptor beta chains from the same sample are listed, as sequenced in a study of a mutant IDH1 vaccine in newly diagnosed glioma. Time point in this sample: baseline, week 1 (first vaccination visit). The treatment is: pre-vaccination baseline after standard-of-care therapy. This table comes from immunoSEQ multiplex PCR, and its TCRdb copy is limited to in-frame clones, with some not included. The data hold about 88,000 clones, with almost 85% observed a single time. The source was PBMCs, collected from a glioma patient treated with radiotherapy, temozolomide or both. The receptors here all came from a man in his forties or fifties with glioma. Some clones in this sample may be carry-over from other donors' samples.

This chain links TRBV5-5 with TRBJ1-6; 7 bases fit TRBD1. The germline CDR1 and CDR2 sequences are SGHKS and YYEKEE (reference sequence). The CDR3 runs 16 residues. V lost 3 bases to trimming and J lost 6 bases; unmatched junction nucleotides: 9. The CDR3 sequence: CASSSTPRQGNSPLHF. The CDR3 DNA follows: TGTGCCAGCAGCTCGACCCCTCGACAGGGTAATTCACCCCTCCACTTT.

The chain carries TRBV6-5 and TRBJ2-1, with D unresolved. CDR3 size: 15 residues. The germline V and J ends were trimmed by 0 bases and 1 base, with 7 bases remaining between them. Looked up from germline, CDR1 is MNHEY and CDR2 is SVGAGI. DNA for the CDR3: TGTGCCAGCAGTTACTCCGCAACTTCCTACAATGAGCAGTTCTTC. It yields the protein CASSYSATSYNEQFF.

The chain links TRBV2 to TRBJ2-3; perhaps TRBD2 as D (6 bases). The germline V gene encodes CDR1 SNHLY and CDR2 FYNNEI. CDR3 length: 13 residues. V shed 8 bases and J shed 0 bases, with 9 bases lying between them. As DNA, the CDR3 is TGTGCCAGCTATAGCGGTAGCACAGATACGCAGTATTTT. It is translated as CASYSGSTDTQYF.

The chain has TRBV7-9 and TRBJ1-1; no clear D gene. CDR3 length: 13 amino acids. CDR1 is SEHNR and CDR2 is FQNEAQ in the germline V gene (reference sequence). Trimming shortened V by 3 bases and J by 10 bases, and 15 bases separated the two germline ends. CDR3 in DNA: TGTGCCAGCAGCTTTCAGGCAACACGAGGAGCTTTCTTT. This codes for CASSFQATRGAFF.

This clone occurred a few times. CDR3: CASSEIARGYTF. The DNA of the CDR3 is TGTGCCAGCAGTGAGATTGCTAGGGGCTACACCTTC. The rearrangement joins TRBV2 to TRBJ1-2; D is unresolved. Trimming shortened V by 3 bases and J by 8 bases, and 10 bases separated the two germline ends. The CDR3 loop spans 12 amino acids. Germline lookup yields CDR1 SNHLY and CDR2 FYNNEI.

This chain uses TRBV7-2 with TRBJ2-7, with a tentative D call TRBD2 (5 bases). The V end was cut by 1 base, the J end by 2 bases, with 6 bases between. Germline values: CDR1 SGHTA, CDR2 FQGNSA. This CDR3 region has 13 residues. CDR3 region: CASSLVEAYEQYF. CDR3 DNA sequence: TGTGCCAGCAGCTTAGTGGAGGCCTACGAGCAGTACTTC.

In this sample, this clone turned up a few times. Its ends do not fully match the called genes, so a read error is possible. The V and J genes are TRBV6-1 and TRBJ2-4; TRBD2 agrees at 7 bases. The CDR3 extends over 11 amino acids. The germline gives CDR1 MNHNS, CDR2 SASEGT. The DNA for the CDR3 is TGTGCCAGCAGTGAAGTGGGGGGGTGGTGCTTC. It specifies CASSEVGGWCF.

V and J are TRBV6-4 and TRBJ1-6; 7 nucleotides line up with TRBD1. The junction had 5 bases not matched to a gene; V was cut back by 4 bases and J by 11 bases. In germline, CDR1 is MRHNA, CDR2 SNTAGT. This CDR3 contains 13 residues. The CDR3 DNA reads as TGTGCCAGCAGTGGACAGGGAGGCACACCCCTCCACTTT. Amino acid sequence: CASSGQGGTPLHF.

The chain couples TRBV6-5 to TRBJ1-2; D is unresolved. Per the germline V gene, CDR1 is MNHEY and CDR2 is SVGAGI. CDR3 length: 15 amino acids. V was trimmed by 0 bases and J by 0 bases, leaving 8 bases between them. CDR3 bases: TGTGCCAGCAGTTACTCGTTTCTAGCTAACTATGGCTACACCTTC. Translating it yields CASSYSFLANYGYTF.

The gene calls are TRBV29-1 and TRBJ2-7, with 13 bases fitting TRBD2. The V and J ends lost 6 bases and 6 bases, in that order; junction bases with no gene match: 5. The germline V gene encodes CDR1 SQVTM and CDR2 ANQGSEA. This CDR3 comprises 13 residues. The CDR3, as DNA: TGCAGCGTGAAAGGGACTAGCGGGGTCGAGCAGTACTTC. It codes for CSVKGTSGVEQYF.

The chain joins TRBV5-4 to TRBJ2-7; a weak D match, TRBD1 (6 bases). This CDR3 region has 14 residues. CDR1 and CDR2 from the germline V gene are SGHNT and YYREEE (reference sequence). Trimming pared 0 bases from V and 1 base from J, leaving 8 bases between. The CDR3 loop is CASSLGDRSYEQYF. In DNA form, the CDR3 reads TGTGCCAGCAGCTTGGGAGACAGGTCCTACGAGCAGTACTTC.

This chain connects TRBV6-5 to TRBJ2-7, with D possibly TRBD1 on 6 matching bases. Looked up from germline, CDR1 is MNHEY and CDR2 is SVGAGI. The CDR3 contains 14 residues. The ends were cut back, 6 bases at V and 8 bases at J, with 20 bases in the middle. The CDR3 here is CASRLTTGPVQQYF. CDR3 nucleotides: TGTGCCAGCAGGCTGACTACAGGGCCCGTACAGCAGTACTTC.

Comments on this clone: Germline and junction disagree at one end, which may indicate a read error. The chain has TRBV6-1 and TRBJ1-2; D unclear. The germline CDR1 and CDR2 sequences are MNHNS and SASEGT. This CDR3 is built from 9 residues. The CDR3 here is CASSEGHIF. DNA for the CDR3: TGTGCCAGCAGTGAAGGGCATATCTTC.

The CDR3 nucleotides are TGTGCCAGCAGGGCCTTACAGAGAGAAAAGGTGGAGTACTTC. Protein product: CASRALQREKVEYF. This sequence joins TRBV6-5 and TRBJ2-7; D is ambiguous. This CDR3 region has 14 residues. Per the germline V gene, CDR1 is MNHEY and CDR2 is SVGAGI. Deletions cut 6 bases from V and 11 bases from J, with 23 bases between.

The rearrangement joins TRBV2 to TRBJ1-1; the D is unclear. The V and J ends lost 3 bases and 0 bases respectively, with 11 bases between them. Germline V gene sequence: CDR1 SNHLY, CDR2 FYNNEI. This CDR3 contains 15 residues. Here the CDR3 DNA reads TGTGCCAGCAGTGAGTCGGGAGCAATGAACACTGAAGCTTTCTTT. Translated, it gives CASSESGAMNTEAFF. Drawing the rest from reference TRBV2 and TRBJ1-1, the complete variable domain is EPEVTQTPSHQVTQMGQEVILRCVPISNHLYFYWYRQILGQKVEFLVSFYNNEISEKSEIFDDQFSVERPDGSNFTLKIRSTKLEDSAMYFCASSESGAMNTEAFFGQGTRLTVV.

The chain carries TRBV13 and TRBJ1-6, with D perhaps matching TRBD1 (5 bases). From germline, CDR1 is PRHDT and CDR2 FYEKMQ (reference sequence). V shed 7 bases and J shed 7 bases, with 11 bases lying between them. The CDR3 extends over 13 amino acids. This CDR3 reads CASTDRSNSPLHF. CDR3 coding DNA: TGTGCCAGCACAGACAGATCAAATTCACCCCTCCACTTT.

The chain carries TRBV25-1 and TRBJ1-2; D is perhaps TRBD1 (6 bases). CDR1 is MGHDK, CDR2 SYGVNS, per germline. V lost 2 bases to trimming and J lost 4 bases, with 14 bases between them. The CDR3 spans 15 residues. CDR3 loop: CASSEGLTGSYGYTF. The CDR3 nucleotides read TGTGCCAGCAGTGAAGGGTTGACAGGCAGCTATGGCTACACCTTC.

The CDR3 DNA follows: TGTGCCAGTACTCGTGGGGCTTGGGGCTACACCTTC. Translated, it gives CASTRGAWGYTF. This chain joins TRBV19 and TRBJ1-2; TRBD1 might be the D (5 bases). Germline CDR1 reads LNHDA; CDR2 reads SQIVND (reference sequence). The CDR3 has 12 amino acids. Trimming took off 7 bases at V and 8 bases at J, with 14 bases between the two ends. Together with reference TRBV19 and TRBJ1-2, the CDR3 gives the full variable domain: DGGITQSPKYLFRKEGQNVTLSCEQNLNHDAMYWYRQDPGQGLRLIYYSQIVNDFQKGDIAEGYSVSREKKESFPLTVTSAQKNPTAFYLCASTRGAWGYTFGSGTRLTVV.

The CDR3 DNA follows: TGCGCCAGCAGCTTGGAGGCGGACCCCTATGGCTACACCTTC. Translating gives CASSLEADPYGYTF. J is TRBJ1-2 and V is TRBV5-1, with D unclear. Per germline, CDR1 SGHRS and CDR2 YFSETQ. CDR3 length equals 14 residues. V dropped 0 bases and J dropped 4 bases, with 10 bases sitting between them.

There are a few counts of this clone. The chain links TRBV4-2 to TRBJ1-1; the match to TRBD1 covers 8 bases. Trimming cost V 6 bases and J 0 bases; bases outside gene matches: 6. The CDR3 has 15 residues. CDR1 and CDR2 from the germline V gene are LGHNA and YNFKEQ. In DNA form, the CDR3 reads TGTGCCAGCAGTCTTCCGGGACAGGTGAACACTGAAGCTTTCTTT. Translating it yields CASSLPGQVNTEAFF.

This rearrangement joins TRBV5-1 to TRBJ2-5, with D maybe TRBD2 (5 bases). The CDR3 has 14 amino acids. V was trimmed by 0 bases and J by 3 bases, leaving 9 bases between them. Germline-derived CDR1 and CDR2 are SGHRS and YFSETQ. The CDR3 sequence: CASSLAPGKETQYF. The CDR3 DNA reads as TGCGCCAGCAGCTTGGCCCCGGGGAAAGAGACCCAGTACTTC.

This chain uses TRBV27 with TRBJ1-2; D possibly corresponds to TRBD1 (5 bases). Germline CDR1 MNHEY, CDR2 SMNVEV (reference sequence). V was clipped by 6 bases and J by 4 bases, with 12 bases between them. The CDR3 consists of 13 residues. CDR3 in DNA: TGTGCCAGCAGGGAAGATACAGGCTATGGCTACACCTTC. Translated: CASREDTGYGYTF.

This clone was found a few times. The chain combines TRBV18 with TRBJ1-1; D perhaps matches TRBD1 (6 bases). CDR1 and CDR2 (germline): KGHSH, LQKENI. The CDR3 consists of 12 residues. The V end lost 2 bases, the J end lost 7 bases, and 8 bases lay between the germline ends. CDR3 protein: CASSPGTNEAFF. The CDR3 nucleotides are TGTGCCAGCTCACCAGGGACAAATGAAGCTTTCTTT.

The count of this clone is one. The chain recombines TRBV5-1 with TRBJ2-3; 10 bases agree with TRBD2. This CDR3 region has 16 residues. The ends lost 3 bases at V and 4 bases at J; junction bases unmatched: 8. Germline V gene data show CDR1 as SGHRS and CDR2 as YFSETQ. The CDR3 here is CASSSPSSGGADTQYF. As DNA, the CDR3 is TGCGCCAGCAGCTCACCGTCAAGCGGGGGGGCAGATACGCAGTATTTT. The variable domain in full, completed from reference TRBV5-1 and TRBJ2-3, reads KAGVTQTPRYLIKTRGQQVTLSCSPISGHRSVSWYQQTPGQGLQFLFEYFSETQRNKGNFPGRFSGRQFSNSRSEMNVSTLELGDSALYLCASSSPSSGGADTQYFGPGTRLTVL.